The source of this T cell receptor (beta chain) is a study of cytomegalovirus exposure and HLA in healthy donors. Overall study results and limits: Usually a TCR sequence was rare, but some public TCRs were found in many donors.

TCRdb's table, derived via immunoSEQ multiplex PCR, lists solely in-frame clones and lacks some. The data contain under 350,000 clones, around 85% of them singletons. Comment on this clone: Its specificity is not known.

The CDR3 loop spans 12 amino acids. V lost 4 bases, J lost 6 bases, and 8 bases lay in between. CDR1 and CDR2 from the germline V gene are SGHAT and FQNNGV. The TCR was taken from a woman under 30 in good health and CMV-seronegative. The sample comprised PBMCs. The V gene is TRBV11-2, the J gene TRBJ2-3; D may be TRBD2 (6 bases). CDR3 sequence reads: CASSSTRDTQYF. DNA of the CDR3: TGTGCCAGCAGCTCGACTAGGGATACGCAGTATTTT.